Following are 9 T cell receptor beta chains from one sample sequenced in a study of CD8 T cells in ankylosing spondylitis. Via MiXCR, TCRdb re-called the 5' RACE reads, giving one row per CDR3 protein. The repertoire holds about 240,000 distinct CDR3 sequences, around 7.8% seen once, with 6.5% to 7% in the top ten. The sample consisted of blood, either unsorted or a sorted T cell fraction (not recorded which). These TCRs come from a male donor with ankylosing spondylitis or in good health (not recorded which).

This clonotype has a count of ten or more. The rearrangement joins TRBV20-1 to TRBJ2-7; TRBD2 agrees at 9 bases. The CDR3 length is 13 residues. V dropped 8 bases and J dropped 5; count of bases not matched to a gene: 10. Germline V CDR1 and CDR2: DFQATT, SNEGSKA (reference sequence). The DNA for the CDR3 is TGCAGTCCAGCAGTAGCGGGGGTCGACGAGCAGTACTTC. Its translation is CSPAVAGVDEQYF.

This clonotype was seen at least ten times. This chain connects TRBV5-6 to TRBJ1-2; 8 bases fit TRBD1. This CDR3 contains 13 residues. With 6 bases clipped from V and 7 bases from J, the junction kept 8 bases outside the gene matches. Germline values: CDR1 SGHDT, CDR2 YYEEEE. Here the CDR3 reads CASNAQGVGGYTF. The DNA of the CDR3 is TGTGCCAGCAATGCACAGGGGGTCGGTGGCTACACCTTC.

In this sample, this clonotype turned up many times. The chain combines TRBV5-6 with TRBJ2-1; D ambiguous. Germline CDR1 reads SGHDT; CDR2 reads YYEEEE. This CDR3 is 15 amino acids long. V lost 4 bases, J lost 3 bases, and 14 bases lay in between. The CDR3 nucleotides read TGTGCCAGCAGCCCGCACAAGCTTAACTACAATGAGCAGTTCTTC. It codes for CASSPHKLNYNEQFF.

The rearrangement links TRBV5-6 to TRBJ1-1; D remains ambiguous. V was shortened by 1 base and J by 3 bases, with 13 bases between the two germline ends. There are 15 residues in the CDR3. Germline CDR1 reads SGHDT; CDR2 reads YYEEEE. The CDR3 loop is CASSLLLKWDTEAFF. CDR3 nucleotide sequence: TGTGCCAGCAGCTTGCTCCTAAAATGGGACACTGAAGCTTTCTTT. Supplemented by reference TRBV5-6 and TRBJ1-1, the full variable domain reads DAGVTQSPTHLIKTRGQQVTLRCSPKSGHDTVSWYQQALGQGPQFIFQYYEEEERQRGNFPDRFSGHQFPNYSSELNVNALLLGDSALYLCASSLLLKWDTEAFFGQGTRLTVV.

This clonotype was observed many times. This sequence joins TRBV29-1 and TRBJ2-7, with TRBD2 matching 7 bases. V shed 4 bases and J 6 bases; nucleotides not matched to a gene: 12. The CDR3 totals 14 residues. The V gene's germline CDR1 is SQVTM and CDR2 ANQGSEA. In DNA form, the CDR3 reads TGCAGCGTTGTTATGCAATCGGCTAGCGGCGAGCAGTACTTC. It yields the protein CSVVMQSASGEQYF.

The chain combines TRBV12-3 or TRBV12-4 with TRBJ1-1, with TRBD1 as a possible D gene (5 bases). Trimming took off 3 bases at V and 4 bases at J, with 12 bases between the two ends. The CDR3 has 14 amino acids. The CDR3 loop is CASSFGGKGTEAFF. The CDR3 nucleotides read TGTGCCAGCAGTTTTGGGGGGAAAGGCACTGAAGCTTTCTTT.

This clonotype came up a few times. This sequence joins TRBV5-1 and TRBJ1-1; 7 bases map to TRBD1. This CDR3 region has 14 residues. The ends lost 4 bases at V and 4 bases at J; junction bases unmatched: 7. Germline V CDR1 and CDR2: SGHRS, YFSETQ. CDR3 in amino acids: CASSLDREGTEAFF. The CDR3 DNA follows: TGCGCCAGCAGCCTCGACAGGGAGGGCACTGAAGCTTTCTTT.

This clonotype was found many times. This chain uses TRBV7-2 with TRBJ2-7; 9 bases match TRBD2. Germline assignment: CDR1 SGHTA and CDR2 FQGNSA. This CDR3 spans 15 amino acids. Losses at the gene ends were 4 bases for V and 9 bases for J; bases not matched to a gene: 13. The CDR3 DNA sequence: TGTGCCAGCAGCTCAGCTAGCGGGGACGCCCGTAGGCAGTACTTC. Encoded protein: CASSSASGDARRQYF.

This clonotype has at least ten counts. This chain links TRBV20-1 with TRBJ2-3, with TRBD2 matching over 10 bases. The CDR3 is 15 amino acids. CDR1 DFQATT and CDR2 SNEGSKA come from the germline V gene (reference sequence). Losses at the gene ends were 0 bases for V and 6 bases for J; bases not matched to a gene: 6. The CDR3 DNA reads TGCAGTGCTAGAGATTTCCTAGCGGGAGCGGATACGCAGTATTTT. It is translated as CSARDFLAGADTQYF.